This T cell receptor beta chain was sequenced for a study of shared clonotypes between healthy human individuals. Details on this clone: The antigen remains undetermined.

CDR3 size: 17 residues. V lost 1 base and J lost 2, with 18 bases in between. CDR1 and CDR2 from the germline V gene are MNHNS and SASEGT. Findings and caveats of the study: Sequencing depth was a factor that was expected to affect clonotype sharing among donors.

Clones were read by immunoSEQ multiplex PCR, and TCRdb kept only the in-frame ones, dropping some. The table includes about 2.3 million clones, around 93% detected once. Sample: naive CD4+ T cells from PBMCs. Described subset: CD45RA+ positively selected. This clonotype was obtained from a man between 18 and 35 years old in good health. Some clones in this sample may be carry-over from other donors' samples. The J gene is TRBJ2-7, the V gene TRBV6-1; D remains ambiguous. The CDR3 spells CASSEEFLDQVPYEQYF. The DNA of the CDR3 is TGTGCCAGCAGTGAAGAATTCCTAGATCAGGTCCCCTACGAGCAGTACTTC.